Included here is one TCR beta chain sequence, with context. Per the original methods: It was from reference gene primer amplification that nucleated cell counts were estimated. Generated by immunoSEQ multiplex PCR, the TCRdb table keeps only in-frame clones and is missing some. That table is the source of V, J and clone size, and D and trimming were worked out from the DNA. The sample holds about 250,000 clones, approximately 83% seen once. This entry belongs to a study of blood T cell repertoires in COVID-19. Whole-study context: The United States, Italy and Spain provided the acute and convalescent COVID-19 samples. From T cells, B-cell-depleted T cells, or PBMCs came the material, which was cDNA or gDNA.

Trimming left V 5 bases short and J 11 bases short, with 19 bases between. Germline V gene sequence: CDR1 SGHDT, CDR2 YYEEEE. The CDR3 has 13 amino acids. The chain links TRBV5-6 to TRBJ1-1; D is perhaps TRBD1 (5 bases). This sequence was found in a middle-aged man with active or convalescent COVID-19. Material: peripheral blood. The CDR3 coding sequence is TGTGCCAGCAGTCTCGGTCGATGGGGGGTTGCTTTCTTT. This gives the protein CASSLGRWGVAFF.